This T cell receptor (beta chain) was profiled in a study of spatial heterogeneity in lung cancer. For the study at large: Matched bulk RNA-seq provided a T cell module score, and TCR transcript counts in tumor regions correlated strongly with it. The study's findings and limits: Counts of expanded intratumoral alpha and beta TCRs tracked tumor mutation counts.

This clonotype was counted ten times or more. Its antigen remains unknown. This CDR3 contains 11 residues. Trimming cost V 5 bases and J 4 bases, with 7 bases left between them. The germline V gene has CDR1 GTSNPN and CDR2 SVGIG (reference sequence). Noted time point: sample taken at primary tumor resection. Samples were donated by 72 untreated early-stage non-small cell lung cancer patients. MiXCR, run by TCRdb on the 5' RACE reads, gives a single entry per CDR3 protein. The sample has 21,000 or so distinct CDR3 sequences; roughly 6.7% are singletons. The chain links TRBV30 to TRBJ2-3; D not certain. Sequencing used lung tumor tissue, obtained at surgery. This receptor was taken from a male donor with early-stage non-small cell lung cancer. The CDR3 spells CAWGRADTQYF. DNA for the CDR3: TGTGCCTGGGGTAGAGCAGATACGCAGTATTTT.